The clone carrying this TCR beta chain was recorded a few times. PCR amplification relied on 60 Vbeta primers (plus 13 Jbeta primers). The table came from immunoSEQ multiplex PCR; TCRdb's copy has only in-frame clones and leaves some out. The sample lists 150,000 to 200,000 clones, about 80% occurring once. Trimming stripped 5 bases from V and 5 bases from J, with 12 bases between. The germline CDR1 and CDR2 sequences are LNHDA and SQIVND (reference sequence). The CDR3 covers 13 residues. The data stem from a study of cytomegalovirus exposure and HLA in healthy donors. On the study more broadly: Out of several hundred genotyped donors, approximately 84% belonged to the Caucasian-associated ancestry cluster.

The receptor comes from a woman aged 40 to 50 in good health and CMV-seronegative. Sequenced material: PBMCs. The V gene is TRBV19, the J gene TRBJ1-1; possibly TRBD1 for D (5 bases). Here the CDR3 reads CASSSLGETEAFF. The CDR3 nucleotides are TGTGCCAGTAGTTCTCTAGGGGAAACTGAAGCTTTCTTT.